This T cell receptor (beta chain) was found in a study of spatial heterogeneity in lung cancer. Turning to the study itself: More beta-chain than alpha-chain sequences were consistently detected.

This clonotype was detected many times. On each TCR cDNA molecule, a unique molecular identifier was present. Via MiXCR, TCRdb re-called the 5' RACE reads, giving one row per CDR3 protein. The sample holds 35,000 to 45,000 distinct CDR3 sequences; 6.5% to 9% are singletons and the top ten take 25% to 35%. Stated time point: sample taken at primary tumor resection. Samples came from some 71 TRACERx patients with untreated early-stage lung cancer. Unsorted samples of tumor, nontumor lung or frozen PBMC had their whole RNA sequenced. The CDR3 extends over 14 amino acids. CDR1 is MNHNS and CDR2 is SASEGT in the germline V gene. The ends were cut back, 2 bases at V and 0 bases at J, with 5 bases in the middle.

The chain has TRBV6-1 and TRBJ1-5; D unresolved. The clonotype was recovered from a female donor with early-stage non-small cell lung cancer. The starting material was PBMCs, obtained at surgery. The CDR3 is CASSEQNSNQPQHF. Written as DNA, the CDR3 is TGTGCCAGCAGTGAACAGAATAGCAATCAGCCCCAGCATTTT.